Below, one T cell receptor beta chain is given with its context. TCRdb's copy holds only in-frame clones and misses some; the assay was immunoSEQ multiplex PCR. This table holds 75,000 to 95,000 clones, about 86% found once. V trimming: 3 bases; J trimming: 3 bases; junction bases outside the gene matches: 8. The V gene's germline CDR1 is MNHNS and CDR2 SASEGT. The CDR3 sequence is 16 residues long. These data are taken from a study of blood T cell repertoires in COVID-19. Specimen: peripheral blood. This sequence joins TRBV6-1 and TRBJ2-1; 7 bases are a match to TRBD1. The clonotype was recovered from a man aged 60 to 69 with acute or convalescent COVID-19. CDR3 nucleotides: TGTGCCAGCAGTGACCCGCCGGGACAGTTCTACAATGAGCAGTTCTTC. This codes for CASSDPPGQFYNEQFF.